Presented here are 30 T cell receptor beta chains from one specimen sequenced in a study of blood T cell repertoires in COVID-19. Only in-frame clones appear in the TCRdb table, and some are missing; sequencing was by immunoSEQ multiplex PCR. The table lists more than 300,000 clones, nearly 90% of them singletons. Sample: PBMCs or T cells enriched from blood (not recorded which). The source of these receptors is a woman aged 25 to 45 who had recovered from COVID-19.

The rearrangement joins TRBV2 to TRBJ2-1; no reliable D call. CDR1 is SNHLY and CDR2 is FYNNEI in the germline V gene. The V end was cut by 2 bases, the J end by 0 bases, with 20 bases between. This CDR3 has 19 amino acids. The CDR3 sequence: CASSERFPLYSVSYNEQFF. For the CDR3, the DNA is TGTGCCAGCAGTGAACGTTTCCCGCTCTACTCTGTCTCCTACAATGAGCAGTTCTTC.

The V gene is TRBV5-4, the J gene TRBJ2-1; 11 bases match TRBD2. This CDR3 spans 16 amino acids. Germline trimming cut 4 bases from V and 1 base from J; bases unmatched to any gene: 4. Looked up from germline, CDR1 is SGHNT and CDR2 is YYREEE (reference sequence). The CDR3 here is CASSGGLADSYNEQFF. The DNA for the CDR3 is TGTGCCAGCAGCGGGGGACTAGCGGATTCCTACAATGAGCAGTTCTTC.

This chain joins TRBV6-5 and TRBJ1-4; D remains ambiguous. Germline-derived CDR1 and CDR2 are MNHEY and SVGAGI. Trimming stripped 0 bases from V and 7 bases from J, with 15 bases between. The CDR3 totals 16 residues. The CDR3 loop reads CASSYSEGLIGEKLFF. The CDR3 DNA follows: TGTGCCAGCAGTTACTCGGAGGGTTTAATAGGTGAAAAACTGTTTTTT.

This clone was detected once. CDR3 amino acids: CASSDTGGVDEQYF. DNA of the CDR3: TGTGCCAGCAGTGATACAGGGGGCGTAGACGAGCAGTACTTC. The chain joins TRBV27 to TRBJ2-7; 9 bases are shared with TRBD1. Unmatched junction bases numbered 7, after V lost 5 bases and J lost 5 bases. The V gene's germline CDR1 is MNHEY and CDR2 SMNVEV (reference sequence). The CDR3 is 14 amino acids.

The chain carries TRBV5-1 and TRBJ1-3; TRBD1 is a possible D gene (5 bases). Trimming removed 1 base at V and 0 bases at J, with 8 bases between. CDR1 is SGHRS, CDR2 YFSETQ, per germline. The CDR3 is 15 amino acids. CDR3 coding DNA: TGCGCCAGCAGCTTGCAACAGGCCTCTGGAAACACCATATATTTT. It yields the protein CASSLQQASGNTIYF.

This chain connects TRBV6-4 to TRBJ1-2; D ambiguous. The CDR3 is 11 residues long. The germline gives CDR1 MRHNA, CDR2 SNTAGT. The ends were cut back, 5 bases at V and 3 bases at J, with 4 bases in the middle. The CDR3 nucleotides are TGTGCCAGCAGTTCCTACTATGGCTACACCTTC. This sequence encodes CASSSYYGYTF.

The V gene is TRBV2, the J gene TRBJ2-5; 7 bases fit TRBD1. The V gene end was trimmed by 7 bases and the J gene end by 4 bases; junction bases not matched to a gene: 9. The germline V gene encodes CDR1 SNHLY and CDR2 FYNNEI. The CDR3 has 14 residues. The CDR3 region is CASNVRDRLETQYF. The CDR3 DNA is TGTGCCAGCAACGTCCGGGACAGACTAGAGACCCAGTACTTC.

The chain links TRBV5-4 to TRBJ1-1; a weak D match, TRBD1 (6 bases). Deletions cut 4 bases from V and 3 bases from J, with 13 bases between. Germline-derived CDR1 and CDR2 are SGHNT and YYREEE (reference sequence). The length of the CDR3 is 14 residues. CDR3 amino acids: CASSRDRWDTEAFF. CDR3 DNA sequence: TGTGCCAGCAGCAGAGACAGGTGGGACACTGAAGCTTTCTTT. Full variable domain (missing parts from reference TRBV5-4 and TRBJ1-1): ETGVTQSPTHLIKTRGQQVTLRCSSQSGHNTVSWYQQALGQGPQFIFQYYREEENGRGNFPPRFSGLQFPNYSSELNVNALELDDSALYLCASSRDRWDTEAFFGQGTRLTVV.

This sequence joins TRBV5-1 and TRBJ2-7, with 7 positions matching TRBD1. The CDR3 sequence is 15 residues long. The ends lost 6 bases at V and 5 bases at J; junction bases unmatched: 14. Germline V gene lookup returns CDR1 SGHRS and CDR2 YFSETQ. This CDR3 is CASTPTDRAGNEQYF. The CDR3 DNA is TGCGCCAGCACGCCGACCGACAGGGCCGGGAACGAGCAGTACTTC.

The V gene is TRBV19, the J gene TRBJ1-5, with 7 bases matching TRBD1. In germline, CDR1 is LNHDA, CDR2 SQIVND (reference sequence). Trimming removed 6 bases from V and 0 bases from J; junction bases left unmatched: 5. The CDR3 consists of 15 residues. The DNA for the CDR3 is TGTGCCAGTAGGAGGGGACAGAATAGCAATCAGCCCCAGCATTTT. Translation: CASRRGQNSNQPQHF.

This clone was recorded a few times. The rearrangement uses TRBV5-1 and TRBJ1-3, with a possible D match to TRBD1 (6 bases). The V end lost 4 bases, the J end lost 0 bases, and 14 bases lay between the germline ends. The germline gives CDR1 SGHRS, CDR2 YFSETQ. This CDR3 is 16 amino acids long. The CDR3 bases are TGCGCCAGCAGCCAAACAGGGCCGAGCTCTGGAAACACCATATATTTT. It encodes CASSQTGPSSGNTIYF.

The rearrangement joins TRBV9 to TRBJ2-2, with 9 bases fitting TRBD1. CDR3 size: 15 residues. Germline V gives CDR1 SGDLS, CDR2 YYNGEE. J was trimmed by 6 bases and V by 4 bases; bases with no gene match: 7. In DNA, the CDR3 is TGTGCCAGCAGCTCCACGGGACAGGGATCCGGGGAGCTGTTTTTT. Protein product: CASSSTGQGSGELFF.

The gene calls are TRBV5-4 and TRBJ2-7, with TRBD1 as a possible D gene (6 bases). Trimming removed 1 base at V and 3 bases at J, with 14 bases between. The CDR3 has 15 amino acids. Germline V gives CDR1 SGHNT, CDR2 YYREEE (reference sequence). This CDR3 is CASSLPPGQSYEQYF. The CDR3 DNA follows: TGTGCCAGCAGCTTGCCACCTGGACAGAGCTACGAGCAGTACTTC.

The chain couples TRBV14 to TRBJ1-1, with a possible D match to TRBD1 (5 bases). This CDR3 is 13 amino acids long. The germline CDR1 and CDR2 sequences are SGHDN and FVKESK. V lost 5 bases to trimming and J lost 11 bases, with 18 bases between them. This chain's CDR3 is CASSELGRGSAFF. CDR3 in DNA: TGTGCCAGCAGCGAACTTGGTCGGGGGTCGGCTTTCTTT.

The chain joins TRBV27 to TRBJ1-2, with D maybe TRBD1 (6 bases). V was clipped by 0 bases and J by 5 bases, with 10 bases between them. The germline V gene has CDR1 MNHEY and CDR2 SMNVEV (reference sequence). This CDR3 comprises 14 residues. The DNA of the CDR3 is TGTGCCAGCAGTTTATCATGGACAGAATATGGCTACACCTTC. It is translated as CASSLSWTEYGYTF.

The V and J genes are TRBV7-9 and TRBJ1-2; TRBD1 agrees at 7 bases. V lost 4 bases to trimming and J lost 1 base; unmatched junction nucleotides: 15. Germline loops: CDR1 SEHNR, CDR2 FQNEAQ (reference sequence). The CDR3 extends over 18 amino acids. This CDR3 is CASSSHDAWDRLNYGYTF. Here the CDR3 DNA reads TGTGCCAGCAGCTCCCATGATGCGTGGGACAGACTTAACTATGGCTACACCTTC.

The chain has TRBV6-5 and TRBJ1-6; the match to TRBD1 covers 7 bases. The trim removed 11 bases at V and 9 bases at J, leaving 16 bases unmatched. The CDR3 is 15 amino acids. The germline V gene encodes CDR1 MNHEY and CDR2 SVGAGI. CDR3 in DNA: TGTGCCGTCAGACCCCTCAGGGGGGTGGTTTCACCCCTCCACTTT. Translated, it gives CAVRPLRGVVSPLHF.

This sequence joins TRBV27 and TRBJ1-1, with a possible D match to TRBD1 (5 bases). CDR1 and CDR2 from the germline V gene are MNHEY and SMNVEV (reference sequence). The germline V and J ends were trimmed by 2 bases and 4 bases, with 14 bases remaining between them. The CDR3 spans 15 residues. CDR3 bases: TGTGCCAGCAGTTTAGGGGGACTAGGGGTCACTGAAGCTTTCTTT. Protein product: CASSLGGLGVTEAFF.

The chain uses TRBV7-8 and TRBJ1-2; 8 nucleotides agree with TRBD1. Germline CDR1 is SGHVS and CDR2 is FQNEAQ. The ends lost 5 bases at V and 4 bases at J; junction bases unmatched: 12. CDR3 size: 16 residues. In nucleotides, the CDR3 is TGTGCCAGCAGCCAAGAGACAGGGGAAAGCGTCTATGGCTACACCTTC. Its translation is CASSQETGESVYGYTF. Supplemented by reference TRBV7-8 and TRBJ1-2, the full variable domain reads GAGVSQSPRYKVAKRGQDVALRCDPISGHVSLFWYQQALGQGPEFLTYFQNEAQLDKSGLPSDRFFAERPEGSVSTLKIQRTQQEDSAVYLCASSQETGESVYGYTFGSGTRLTVV.

This clone was observed a single time. The V call is TRBV27, the J call TRBJ1-1, with no clear D. The CDR3 is made up of 12 amino acids. V lost 2 bases to trimming and J lost 8 bases, with 9 bases between them. Germline CDR1 and CDR2: MNHEY and SMNVEV (reference sequence). CDR3 sequence: CASSLVGGEAFF. The CDR3 DNA reads TGTGCCAGCAGTTTAGTGGGCGGGGAAGCTTTCTTT.

The chain recombines TRBV7-3 with TRBJ1-2; 12 positions match TRBD1. CDR1 SGHTA and CDR2 FQGTGA come from the germline V gene. The trim removed 5 bases at V and 7 bases at J, leaving 11 bases unmatched. The CDR3 has 16 amino acids. CDR3 nucleotide sequence: TGTGCCAGCAGCCTGGGAGGGACAGGGGGCGCAGGTGGCTACACCTTC. It yields the protein CASSLGGTGGAGGYTF.

The genes are TRBV11-2 and TRBJ1-2; 7 bases align to TRBD1. Trimming at V came to 5 bases and at J to 4 bases, leaving 7 bases not matched to a gene. This CDR3 spans 14 amino acids. CDR1 is SGHAT, CDR2 FQNNGV, per germline. The DNA for the CDR3 is TGTGCCAGCAGCCTTACAGGGGAAGGCTATGGCTACACCTTC. This codes for CASSLTGEGYGYTF.

The chain couples TRBV28 to TRBJ2-3; tentative D call: TRBD1 (6 bases). Trimming removed 1 base at V and 2 bases at J, with 16 bases between. Germline CDR1 reads MDHEN; CDR2 reads SYDVKM. This CDR3 contains 17 residues. CDR3 bases: TGTGCCAGCAGTTTATCCCGGGACAAGCCTTACACAGATACGCAGTATTTT. As protein: CASSLSRDKPYTDTQYF. Complete variable domain (other parts from reference TRBV28 and TRBJ2-3): DVKVTQSSRYLVKRTGEKVFLECVQDMDHENMFWYRQDPGLGLRLIYFSYDVKMKEKGDIPEGYSVSREKKERFSLILESASTNQTSMYLCASSLSRDKPYTDTQYFGPGTRLTVL.

The chain has TRBV5-4 and TRBJ1-3; no clear D gene. The CDR3 spans 14 residues. The V end was cut by 6 bases, the J end by 3 bases, with 13 bases between. The germline V gene encodes CDR1 SGHNT and CDR2 YYREEE (reference sequence). DNA for the CDR3: TGTGCCAGCACCCCGGGAAACCATGGAAACACCATATATTTT. Its protein is CASTPGNHGNTIYF.

The rearrangement links TRBV30 to TRBJ1-3; a possible D gene is TRBD1 (6 bases). This CDR3 spans 17 amino acids. Germline-derived CDR1 and CDR2 are GTSNPN and SVGIG (reference sequence). V dropped 3 bases and J dropped 2 bases, with 20 bases sitting between them. The CDR3 loop is CAWRIYARAGAGNTIYF. The CDR3 coding sequence is TGTGCCTGGAGGATTTACGCCAGGGCAGGGGCTGGAAACACCATATATTTT.

V usage is TRBV19 and J usage is TRBJ2-2, with TRBD2 matching over 7 bases. The CDR3 totals 15 residues. Trimming took 3 bases from V and 5 from J; bases not matched to a gene: 6. Germline CDR1 and CDR2: LNHDA and SQIVND (reference sequence). CDR3: CASSIRSGITGELFF. In DNA form, the CDR3 reads TGTGCCAGTAGTATCCGGAGCGGGATAACCGGGGAGCTGTTTTTT.

This rearrangement joins TRBV18 to TRBJ2-2; 7 nucleotides line up with TRBD1. V dropped 4 bases and J dropped 4; count of bases not matched to a gene: 6. Germline CDR1 KGHSH, CDR2 LQKENI. The CDR3 contains 15 residues. The CDR3 reads CASSLKTGSTGELFF. The CDR3 coding sequence is TGTGCCAGCTCACTTAAGACAGGGTCCACCGGGGAGCTGTTTTTT.

The rearrangement uses TRBV10-3 and TRBJ2-1, with D possibly TRBD1 on 5 matching bases. The CDR3 is 15 residues long. V lost 0 bases to trimming and J lost 8 bases, with 14 bases between them. In germline, CDR1 is ENHRY, CDR2 SYGVKD. This chain's CDR3 is CAISESQGTADEQFF. CDR3 DNA: TGTGCCATCAGTGAGTCTCAGGGTACCGCCGATGAGCAGTTCTTC.

The chain employs TRBV5-8 and TRBJ1-4; tentatively, D is TRBD1 (6 bases). The germline V and J ends were trimmed by 3 bases and 5 bases, with 14 bases remaining between them. This CDR3 is 15 amino acids long. Germline CDR1 and CDR2: SGHTS and YDEGEE. Written as DNA, the CDR3 is TGTGCCAGCAGCTCCGAGGACAGTGACAATGAAAAACTGTTTTTT. Its protein is CASSSEDSDNEKLFF.

This chain links TRBV11-3 with TRBJ1-5; D is ambiguous. The germline gives CDR1 SGHNT, CDR2 YENEEA. The CDR3 sequence is 16 residues long. The V and J ends lost 6 bases and 9 bases respectively, with 24 bases between them. The CDR3 protein is CASSRRPGVGFRPQHF. The CDR3 nucleotides read TGTGCCAGCAGTCGGAGACCCGGGGTGGGGTTTCGGCCCCAGCATTTT.